The 20 T cell receptor beta chains below were found in one sample sequenced in a study of PD-1 blockade in classical Hodgkin lymphoma. Profiled with immunoSEQ multiplex PCR; TCRdb holds only in-frame clones, not every one. The sample shows approximately 65,000 clones, about 89% of them seen only once. Time point indicated: cycle 4 day 1 (C4D1), after five to seven weeks of nivolumab. All patients experienced relapse after autologous stem cell transplantation, and brentuximab vedotin exposure was variable. The source was peripheral blood mononuclear cells (PBMCs), collected before the fourth cycle of nivolumab. The receptors originated from a human donor with classical Hodgkin lymphoma.

This sequence joins TRBV7-9 and TRBJ2-7; unclear D gene. Germline CDR1 and CDR2: SEHNR and FQNEAQ (reference sequence). The CDR3 is made up of 16 amino acids. The ends were cut back, 5 bases at V and 6 bases at J, with 23 bases in the middle. CDR3 loop: CASSPRVRRAAAEQYF. For the CDR3, the DNA is TGTGCCAGCAGCCCACGAGTCCGCCGGGCGGCCGCCGAGCAGTACTTC.

The chain combines TRBV27 with TRBJ2-1, with 12 bases lining up with TRBD2. The CDR3 is 17 residues long. V lost 4 bases to trimming and J lost 3 bases; unmatched junction nucleotides: 7. Germline CDR1 and CDR2: MNHEY and SMNVEV (reference sequence). The DNA for the CDR3 is TGTGCCAGCAGTTCTTTAGGACTAGCGGGGATCTACAATGAGCAGTTCTTC. Its protein product is CASSSLGLAGIYNEQFF.

This clone was observed a single time. The V call is TRBV28, the J call TRBJ1-2; D unclear. CDR1 and CDR2 from the germline V gene are MDHEN and SYDVKM. V shed 3 bases and J shed 7 bases, with 12 bases lying between them. The CDR3 contains 13 residues. CDR3 sequence (DNA): TGTGCCAGCAGTTTGCTAGGGTTAAGTGGCTACACCTTC. Its translation is CASSLLGLSGYTF.

This clone was seen once. V usage is TRBV7-8 and J usage is TRBJ2-1, with a tentative D call TRBD2 (5 bases). CDR3 length equals 15 residues. Trimming cost V 7 bases and J 4 bases, with 17 bases left between them. Looked up from germline, CDR1 is SGHVS and CDR2 is FQNEAQ. CDR3 nucleotide sequence: TGTGCCAGCATCCTTACTAGGGCCGGGTACAATGAGCAGTTCTTC. Translation gives CASILTRAGYNEQFF.

The genes are TRBV18 and TRBJ1-1; no clear D. Germline lookup yields CDR1 KGHSH and CDR2 LQKENI. CDR3 size: 12 residues. V shed 2 bases and J shed 11 bases, with 12 bases lying between them. The CDR3 bases are TGTGCCAGCTCACCAATTTTGGGTGAGGCTTTCTTT. It yields the protein CASSPILGEAFF.

The table lists this clone with a count of one. J is TRBJ2-7 and V is TRBV2; D unclear. This CDR3 comprises 14 residues. Germline-derived CDR1 and CDR2 are SNHLY and FYNNEI. V gave up 4 bases and J gave up 5 bases, with 15 bases separating them. CDR3 residues: CASSVSEALDEQYF. The CDR3 DNA follows: TGTGCCAGCAGTGTGTCGGAAGCCCTGGACGAGCAGTACTTC.

The rearrangement links TRBV30 to TRBJ2-2; no clear D. Looked up from germline, CDR1 is GTSNPN and CDR2 is SVGIG (reference sequence). Between the trimmed V and J ends, which lost 2 bases and 4 bases, there was a span of 14 bases. This CDR3 has 15 residues. CDR3 sequence reads: CAWSLLGPTTGELFF. Written as DNA, the CDR3 is TGTGCCTGGAGTCTCCTTGGGCCGACCACCGGGGAGCTGTTTTTT.

The genes are TRBV7-3 and TRBJ2-5, with 10 bases lining up with TRBD2. Germline lookup yields CDR1 SGHTA and CDR2 FQGTGA. Trimming at V came to 1 base and at J to 2 bases, leaving 4 bases not matched to a gene. CDR3 length: 16 residues. The CDR3 DNA sequence: TGTGCCAGCAGCTTAAGTTCAGCGGGGGGGCAAGAGACCCAGTACTTC. Translating gives CASSLSSAGGQETQYF.

The CDR3 DNA is TGTGCCAGCAGGAGACATGATGAGCAGTTCTTC. Protein sequence: CASRRHDEQFF. The V and J genes are TRBV6-5 and TRBJ2-1; the D is unclear. The length of the CDR3 is 11 residues. The ends were cut back, 6 bases at V and 8 bases at J, with 8 bases in the middle. Germline assignment: CDR1 MNHEY and CDR2 SVGAGI.

The chain recombines TRBV27 with TRBJ1-2; D unclear. CDR1 is MNHEY, CDR2 SMNVEV, per germline (reference sequence). CDR3 size: 14 residues. V shed 6 bases and J shed 5 bases, with 16 bases lying between them. The CDR3 sequence is CASSPSPGSYGYTF. CDR3 coding DNA: TGTGCCAGCAGCCCCTCCCCCGGGAGTTATGGCTACACCTTC.

This clone was seen only once. The chain links TRBV10-3 to TRBJ1-5; the match to TRBD1 covers 8 bases. Losses at the gene ends were 8 bases for V and 7 bases for J; bases not matched to a gene: 7. The CDR3 runs 13 residues. Germline loops: CDR1 ENHRY, CDR2 SYGVKD. The CDR3 nucleotides are TGTGCCATCGGAACAGGGGGACAGCAGCCCCAGCATTTT. Its translation is CAIGTGGQQPQHF.

The chain couples TRBV7-9 to TRBJ2-5; D perhaps matches TRBD2 (5 bases). CDR1 SEHNR and CDR2 FQNEAQ come from the germline V gene (reference sequence). The CDR3 sequence is 15 residues long. V lost 2 bases and J 5 bases, leaving 15 bases between the germline ends. CDR3 residues: CASSLPSLGDETQYF. The CDR3 DNA is TGTGCCAGCAGCTTACCCAGCCTCGGGGATGAGACCCAGTACTTC.

CDR3 loop: CASGAGGVGSYEQYF. Written as DNA, the CDR3 is TGCGCCAGCGGAGCCGGGGGCGTTGGATCCTACGAGCAGTACTTC. The rearrangement joins TRBV10-1 to TRBJ2-7; D may correspond to TRBD1 or TRBD2 (6 bases each). The CDR3 contains 15 residues. CDR1 is WNHNN and CDR2 is SYGVQD in the germline V gene (reference sequence). V lost 8 bases, J lost 1 base, and 18 bases lay in between.

The V and J genes are TRBV4-1 and TRBJ2-3, with D possibly TRBD1 on 6 matching bases. Trimming left V 0 bases short and J 2 bases short, with 18 bases between. CDR3 length equals 18 residues. The germline gives CDR1 MGHRA, CDR2 YSYEKL. The CDR3 DNA is TGCGCCAGCAGCCAAGATCCAACGCAACAGGGCCTCACAGATACGCAGTATTTT. This translates into CASSQDPTQQGLTDTQYF.

This clone was found a few times. J is TRBJ1-2 and V is TRBV7-6; D is unclear. The CDR3 is 12 amino acids. CDR1 is SGHVS, CDR2 FNYEAQ, per germline. Trimming took 1 base from V and 5 from J, leaving 5 bases between them. CDR3: CASSLDSYGYTF. Written as DNA, the CDR3 is TGTGCCAGCAGCTTAGACTCGTATGGCTACACCTTC.

The chain joins TRBV14 to TRBJ2-2; 9 nucleotides agree with TRBD2. Per germline, CDR1 SGHDN and CDR2 FVKESK. After removal of 8 bases from V and 5 bases from J, the junction contained 6 bases not matched to a gene. The CDR3 length is 14 residues. The CDR3 reads CASRGGAGTGELFF. For the CDR3, the DNA is TGTGCCAGCCGCGGGGGGGCCGGGACCGGGGAGCTGTTTTTT.

This CDR3 reads CASSVTSPETQYF. CDR3 bases: TGTGCCAGCAGCGTGACTAGCCCGGAGACCCAGTACTTC. The chain uses TRBV7-8 and TRBJ2-5, with 7 bases fitting TRBD2. The V gene's germline CDR1 is SGHVS and CDR2 FQNEAQ. This CDR3 has 13 residues. The V segment lost 5 bases and the J segment 5 bases; nucleotides outside the gene matches: 5.

The chain uses TRBV4-1 and TRBJ2-1; D may correspond to TRBD1 or TRBD2 (5 bases each). Trimming left V 0 bases short and J 4 bases short, with 16 bases between. Germline assignment: CDR1 MGHRA and CDR2 YSYEKL. This CDR3 spans 17 amino acids. For the CDR3, the DNA is TGCGCCAGCAGCCAAGACGATGGGGGAAGGCCATACAATGAGCAGTTCTTC. Its protein is CASSQDDGGRPYNEQFF.

This clone has a single count. This chain links TRBV19 with TRBJ2-1; 7 bases match TRBD2. Trimming took 5 bases from V and 4 from J; bases not matched to a gene: 5. The CDR3 spans 14 residues. Germline CDR1 is LNHDA and CDR2 is SQIVND (reference sequence). The CDR3 sequence is CASSPDGGYNEQFF. In DNA form, the CDR3 reads TGTGCCAGTAGTCCAGACGGGGGGTACAATGAGCAGTTCTTC.

The CDR3 loop is CASSPEESGGAHEQYF. The CDR3 nucleotides are TGTGCCAGCTCACCCGAGGAGAGCGGGGGGGCCCACGAGCAGTACTTC. This chain connects TRBV18 to TRBJ2-7; TRBD2 matches 10 bases. CDR1 and CDR2 from the germline V gene are KGHSH and LQKENI. V shed 3 bases and J 5 bases; nucleotides not matched to a gene: 10. The CDR3 has 16 amino acids.